These T cell receptor beta chains were read from a single sample in a study of beta chain features in type 1 diabetes. Produced via immunoSEQ multiplex PCR; TCRdb's table is partial and in-frame only. This table holds about 370,000 clones, over 9% found once. Material: central memory CD4+ T cells from blood. Every receptor here comes from a man aged 25-40 years with type 1 diabetes. Each CDR3 is given with its conserved first and last residue. The order of the fields is D gene, clone size, V gene, J gene, CDR3 DNA, CDR3 protein. A D gene is named only where the DNA matches it firmly. The size of a clone is reported for some rows only, either as once, few or many, or as a class for expanded clones.

TRBD1	-	TRBV7-8	TRBJ1-1	TGTGCCAGCAGCTCCACAGGGGCTAGAACTGAAGCTTTCTTT	CASSSTGARTEAFF
-	-	TRBV7-9	TRBJ1-2	TGTGCCAGCAGCTTAGGACAGGACAACTATGGCTACACCTTC	CASSLGQDNYGYTF
-	-	TRBV5-6	TRBJ2-5	TGTGCCAGCAGCTTGGATAGGGAAGAGACCCAGTACTTC	CASSLDREETQYF
TRBD1	few	TRBV29-1	TRBJ1-2	TGCAGCGTTTGGTCGCTGGGACAGGGGGCGAACTATGGCTACACCTTC	CSVWSLGQGANYGYTF
-	few	TRBV11-3	TRBJ1-1	TGTGCCAGCAGCAATGCAGTCCAGGGGACCACTGAAGCTTTCTTT	CASSNAVQGTTEAFF
-	-	TRBV7-3	TRBJ2-3	TGTGCCAGCAGCTTAGCCACAGGGTCCCAGACAGATACGCAGTATTTT	CASSLATGSQTDTQYF
TRBD2	-	TRBV5-5	TRBJ2-1	TGTGCCAGCAGCTTGGACATAGCGGGAACGTACAATGAGCAGTTCTTC	CASSLDIAGTYNEQFF
-	many	TRBV7-2	TRBJ2-7	TGTGCCAGCAGCCCTGGGTCCTACGAGCAGTACTTC	CASSPGSYEQYF
TRBD1	once	TRBV19	TRBJ1-5	TGTGCCAGTAGTATAGAAGGACAGGGGGTCGAAGCCCAGCATTTT	CASSIEGQGVEAQHF
-	few	TRBV5-1	TRBJ2-1	TGCGCCAGCAGCGTACTAGAGGCTGGGCTCTTCTTC	CASSVLEAGLFF
-	few	TRBV7-2	TRBJ1-1	TGTGCCAGCAGCACAAGACAAATCCTTACTGAAGCTTTCTTT	CASSTRQILTEAFF
-	-	TRBV4-2	TRBJ2-5	TGTGCCAGCAGCCAAGATAACCCCCCGACCCAGTACTTC	CASSQDNPPTQYF
-	-	TRBV6-1	TRBJ2-5	TGTGCCAGCAGGCCAAGAGGGGGGGTGGAGACCCAGTACTTC	CASRPRGGVETQYF
-	-	TRBV7-2	TRBJ1-1	TGTGCCAGCAGCCTGACAGCCTTTGTCGAAGCTTTCTTT	CASSLTAFVEAFF
TRBD1	-	TRBV11-2	TRBJ2-1	TGTGCCAGCACCCTACAAATTAACGACAGGGTGACCTACAATGAGCAGTTCTTC	CASTLQINDRVTYNEQFF
TRBD1	few	TRBV5-1	TRBJ1-2	TGCGCCAGCAGCTTCGCCGGGACAGGGGAGGGCTATGGCTACACCTTC	CASSFAGTGEGYGYTF
-	few	TRBV28	TRBJ2-2	TGTGCCAGCAGCTTTCTGGACGGAAACACCGGGGAGCTGTTTTTT	CASSFLDGNTGELFF
TRBD2	-	TRBV28	TRBJ2-1	TGTGCCAGCAGATCTAGAGCCGGGACTAGCCCTTTGGGTGAGCAGTTCTTC	CASRSRAGTSPLGEQFF
TRBD2	-	TRBV29-1	TRBJ2-5	TGCAGCGTTGGTCCTAGCGGCCAAGAGACCCAGTACTTC	CSVGPSGQETQYF
-	few	TRBV5-1	TRBJ2-5	TGCGCCAGCAGGCCCGGCGGTAGGGTACAAGAGACCCAGTACTTC	CASRPGGRVQETQYF
-	many	TRBV4-1	TRBJ2-7	TGCGCCAGCAGCCAAGGAAACCTACGACATGGAGGATACGAGCAGTACTTC	CASSQGNLRHGGYEQYF
-	-	TRBV5-5	TRBJ1-1	TGTGCCAGCAGCTTGGTGGATCCTGGGGGGACTGAAGCTTTCTTT	CASSLVDPGGTEAFF
-	few	TRBV5-4	TRBJ2-7	TGTGCCAGCAGCCCAGGCCAGGCGGGAATCTACGAGCAGTACTTC	CASSPGQAGIYEQYF
-	-	TRBV5-6	TRBJ2-3	TGTGCCAGCAGCCCTGTAGGAGGAACAGATACGCAGTATTTT	CASSPVGGTDTQYF
-	few	TRBV18	TRBJ1-2	TGTGCCAGCTCACCGGACAGCCCAGGCTACACCTTC	CASSPDSPGYTF
-	many	TRBV5-6	TRBJ2-3	TGTGCCAGCAGCTTGCGGCGGGCCCGAGGTACGCAGTATTTT	CASSLRRARGTQYF
-	-	TRBV11-2	TRBJ2-1	TGTGCCAGCAGCTTATCGGCGGGTAGCTCCTACAATGAGCAGTTCTTC	CASSLSAGSSYNEQFF
-	few	TRBV6-5	TRBJ1-1	TGTGCCAGCAGTTTAGAGTCCGCTGAAGCTTTCTTT	CASSLESAEAFF
-	-	TRBV11-1	TRBJ2-5	TGTGCCAGCAGCCGTCGGGGAGTTACCGAAGAGACCCAGTACTTC	CASSRRGVTEETQYF
-	-	TRBV9	TRBJ1-3	TGTGCCAACAGCGCTCCGACTGGGGTTTTCTCTGGAAACACCATATATTTT	CANSAPTGVFSGNTIYF